These T cell receptor beta chains were read from a single sample in a study of OX40 agonist ivuxolimab in advanced cancers. Assay used: immunoSEQ multiplex PCR; TCRdb lists only in-frame clones, some missing. Of approximately 77,000 clones listed, approximately 92% are singletons. The material sequenced was CD4+ or CD8+ T cells sorted from blood, taken in a trial of the OX40 agonist ivuxolimab. Every receptor here comes from an adult with an advanced solid tumor such as melanoma, head and neck, liver or kidney cancer. Both conserved end residues are part of each CDR3. D genes are given only for firm matches. Clone sizes are given selectively: once, few, many, or a class where the clone is expanded.

J gene: TRBJ2-1
clone size: .
D gene: .
V gene: TRBV6-6
CDR3 protein: CASSTELASFF
CDR3 DNA: TGTGCCAGCAGTACGGAACTAGCATCATTCTTC

J gene: TRBJ1-1
clone size: .
D gene: TRBD1
V gene: TRBV7-3
CDR3 protein: CASSAPGQMNTEAFF
CDR3 DNA: TGTGCCAGCAGCGCACCGGGACAGATGAACACTGAAGCTTTCTTT

J gene: TRBJ2-7
clone size: .
D gene: .
V gene: TRBV4-2
CDR3 protein: CASSQGDGTYEQYF
CDR3 DNA: TGTGCCAGCAGCCAAGGGGACGGAACCTACGAGCAGTACTTC

J gene: TRBJ2-5
clone size: once
D gene: .
V gene: TRBV7-9
CDR3 protein: CASSLIGTGGETQYF
CDR3 DNA: TGTGCCAGCAGCTTAATAGGAACAGGCGGGGAGACCCAGTACTTC

J gene: TRBJ2-1
clone size: .
D gene: .
V gene: TRBV5-1
CDR3 protein: CASSSSGTASYNEQFF
CDR3 DNA: TGCGCCAGCAGCTCCTCCGGGACCGCCTCCTACAATGAGCAGTTCTTC

J gene: TRBJ2-2
clone size: once
D gene: TRBD1
V gene: TRBV7-3
CDR3 protein: CASSLTGTGVVTGELFF
CDR3 DNA: TGTGCCAGCAGCTTAACGGGCACAGGGGTAGTAACCGGGGAGCTGTTTTTT

J gene: TRBJ1-1
clone size: .
D gene: .
V gene: TRBV7-6
CDR3 protein: CASSLEVGQMNTEAFF
CDR3 DNA: TGTGCCAGCAGCTTAGAAGTGGGACAAATGAACACTGAAGCTTTCTTT

J gene: TRBJ2-1
clone size: .
D gene: .
V gene: TRBV7-9
CDR3 protein: CASSLGTAPYNEQFF
CDR3 DNA: TGTGCCAGCAGCTTGGGGACCGCCCCCTACAATGAGCAGTTCTTC

J gene: TRBJ2-3
clone size: once
D gene: TRBD2
V gene: TRBV11-3
CDR3 protein: CASRTSGRTDTQYF
CDR3 DNA: TGTGCCAGCCGAACTAGCGGGAGAACAGATACGCAGTATTTT

J gene: TRBJ1-3
clone size: .
D gene: .
V gene: TRBV6-6
CDR3 protein: CASSLQGGSGNTIYF
CDR3 DNA: TGTGCCAGCAGTCTACAGGGTGGCTCTGGAAACACCATATATTTT

J gene: TRBJ1-3
clone size: .
D gene: .
V gene: TRBV4-3
CDR3 protein: CASSQGGTSGNTIYF
CDR3 DNA: TGCGCCAGCAGCCAAGGCGGAACCTCTGGAAACACCATATATTTT

J gene: TRBJ1-4
clone size: .
D gene: .
V gene: TRBV6-6
CDR3 protein: CASSYSYAAQEKLFF
CDR3 DNA: TGTGCCAGCAGTTATTCCTATGCGGCCCAAGAAAAACTGTTTTTT

J gene: TRBJ2-7
clone size: .
D gene: .
V gene: TRBV4-3
CDR3 protein: CASSQDTGFEQYF
CDR3 DNA: TGCGCCAGCAGCCAAGATACGGGATTCGAGCAGTACTTC

J gene: TRBJ2-6
clone size: .
D gene: .
V gene: TRBV12-5
CDR3 protein: CASGVGGANVLTF
CDR3 DNA: TGTGCTAGTGGTGTAGGCGGGGCCAACGTCCTGACTTTC

J gene: TRBJ1-3
clone size: .
D gene: .
V gene: TRBV6-1
CDR3 protein: CASSEHSSGNTIYF
CDR3 DNA: TGTGCCAGCAGTGAACACAGCTCTGGAAACACCATATATTTT

J gene: TRBJ1-2
clone size: .
D gene: TRBD1
V gene: TRBV5-8
CDR3 protein: CASSLRDSLRYGYTF
CDR3 DNA: TGTGCCAGCAGCTTACGGGACAGTCTGCGCTATGGCTACACCTTC

J gene: TRBJ1-2
clone size: .
D gene: .
V gene: TRBV7-2
CDR3 protein: CASSLAQAVRGGYTF
CDR3 DNA: TGTGCCAGCAGCTTAGCGCAGGCCGTCCGCGGTGGCTACACCTTC

J gene: TRBJ2-1
clone size: .
D gene: TRBD2
V gene: TRBV19
CDR3 protein: CASSIEWTSGYNEQFF
CDR3 DNA: TGTGCCAGTAGTATAGAGTGGACTAGCGGTTACAATGAGCAGTTCTTC

J gene: TRBJ2-7
clone size: .
D gene: .
V gene: TRBV19
CDR3 protein: CASSSAPSGSASMQYF
CDR3 DNA: TGTGCCAGTAGTTCAGCCCCGTCGGGTTCTGCTTCGATGCAGTACTTC

J gene: TRBJ2-1
clone size: .
D gene: TRBD2
V gene: TRBV11-3
CDR3 protein: CASSLGVAGGWNEQFF
CDR3 DNA: TGTGCCAGCAGCTTAGGGGTGGCGGGAGGATGGAATGAGCAGTTCTTC

J gene: TRBJ2-7
clone size: .
D gene: .
V gene: TRBV27
CDR3 protein: CASSLQGLSAYEQYF
CDR3 DNA: TGTGCCAGCAGTTTACAGGGGTTGTCGGCATACGAGCAGTACTTC

J gene: TRBJ1-2
clone size: .
D gene: .
V gene: TRBV7-2
CDR3 protein: CASSLGRWQAPSGYTF
CDR3 DNA: TGTGCCAGCAGCTTAGGCAGATGGCAGGCGCCTTCTGGCTACACCTTC